This T cell receptor (beta chain) derives from a study of blood T cell repertoires in COVID-19. On the study more broadly: PBMCs, B-cell-depleted T cells, or T cells were the source of the cDNA or gDNA that made up the material.

This clone appeared once. TCRdb keeps only in-frame clones here, not all; method: immunoSEQ multiplex PCR. The data hold roughly 330,000 clones, with 88% observed a single time. This CDR3 is built from 15 residues. The germline gives CDR1 SGHVS, CDR2 FNYEAQ. V was shortened by 4 bases and J by 1 base, with 11 bases between the two germline ends. Participants were aged roughly 18 to 90 years, lived in 24 US areas, and enrolled virtually. In assigning cohorts, the study relied on participant-reported clinical history. Sequenced: PBMCs or T cells enriched from blood (not recorded which). V gene TRBV7-6 combines with J gene TRBJ2-4, with a weak D call TRBD2 (5 bases). This TCR derives from a man aged 30-40 years who had recovered from COVID-19. As DNA, the CDR3 is TGTGCCAGCAGCTCGCCTGGCGGGGCCAAAAACATTCAGTACTTC. The encoded protein is CASSSPGGAKNIQYF.